This is a list of T cell receptor beta chains from one sample in a study of tumor and adjacent non-tumor tissue in lung cancer. MiXCR was run by TCRdb on the multiplex PCR reads, yielding one entry per CDR3 protein. This sample yields fewer than 120,000 distinct CDR3 sequences, of which nearly 85% are seen a single time; roughly 20% belongs to the top ten. What was sequenced was lung tumor tissue. The receptors originated from a man in his sixties or seventies with non-small cell lung cancer. Each CDR3 is given with its conserved first and last residue. The order of the fields is V gene, CDR3 length, D gene, J gene, clone size, CDR3 DNA, CDR3 protein. A D gene is named only where the DNA matches it firmly. Size tells how often a clone was seen (once, few, many) or the class of an expanded clone, and some rows leave it out.

v_gene: TRBV4-2
len: 16
d_gene: TRBD2
j_gene: TRBJ2-1
abundance: -
CDR3nt: TGTGCCAGCAGCCATGATGGACTAGCGGGAGGCAATGAGCAATTCTTC
CDR3aa: CASSHDGLAGGNEQFF

v_gene: TRBV29-1
len: 13
d_gene: TRBD2
j_gene: TRBJ2-3
abundance: once
CDR3nt: TGCAGCGCGATACTGACTAGCACAGATATGCAGTATTTT
CDR3aa: CSAILTSTDMQYF

v_gene: TRBV4-1
len: 17
d_gene: TRBD2
j_gene: TRBJ2-7
abundance: -
CDR3nt: TGCGGCAGCAGCCACCGATACCCAGCGGGAAGTCGCTACGAGCAGTACTTT
CDR3aa: CGSSHRYPAGSRYEQYF

v_gene: TRBV11-2
len: 15
d_gene: -
j_gene: TRBJ1-6
abundance: -
CDR3nt: TGTGCCAGCAGTTCCCAATGCTCCTATAATTCAGCCCCCCACTTT
CDR3aa: CASSSQCSYNSAPHF

v_gene: TRBV6-6
len: 16
d_gene: -
j_gene: TRBJ1-1
abundance: -
CDR3nt: TGTGCCAGCAGAATAGGGTTCGGTAGATACGGCATTGAGGCCTTCTTT
CDR3aa: CASRIGFGRYGIEAFF

v_gene: TRBV6-2/TRBV6-3
len: 13
d_gene: -
j_gene: TRBJ2-5
abundance: -
CDR3nt: TGTGCCAGCTGTGAACTGAGTGGGGAGACCCAGTACTTC
CDR3aa: CASCELSGETQYF

v_gene: TRBV28
len: 16
d_gene: TRBD1
j_gene: TRBJ1-2
abundance: -
CDR3nt: TGTGCCAACACCCTCACCGGGACAGACTGGAATTATGGATACACCTTC
CDR3aa: CANTLTGTDWNYGYTF

v_gene: TRBV29-1
len: 14
d_gene: -
j_gene: TRBJ2-7
abundance: -
CDR3nt: TGCAGCGTTGAGGATCAGGGGACTCGGTACGAGCAGTACTTC
CDR3aa: CSVEDQGTRYEQYF

v_gene: TRBV4-3
len: 17
d_gene: TRBD2
j_gene: TRBJ2-1
abundance: -
CDR3nt: TGCGCCAGCAGCCAAGATCCAGCGGGAGCTGAATACAATGAGCAACTCTTC
CDR3aa: CASSQDPAGAEYNEQLF

v_gene: TRBV29-1
len: 12
d_gene: -
j_gene: TRBJ2-7
abundance: -
CDR3nt: TGCAGAGTGAGGGACGCCACCTACGAGCAATACTTC
CDR3aa: CRVRDATYEQYF

v_gene: TRBV29-1
len: 15
d_gene: -
j_gene: TRBJ2-1
abundance: -
CDR3nt: TGCAGTGTTGCCAGCGGAGTCTATCAGTCCCGTGAGCAGTTCTTC
CDR3aa: CSVASGVYQSREQFF

v_gene: TRBV7-2
len: 12
d_gene: -
j_gene: TRBJ2-7
abundance: -
CDR3nt: TGTGCCAGCAGCTTAGACTATTGGAAATCGTACTTC
CDR3aa: CASSLDYWKSYF

v_gene: TRBV29-1
len: 16
d_gene: -
j_gene: TRBJ1-2
abundance: -
CDR3nt: TGCAGCGTTGTCACCTATCAATCCTCGGGAGAAAATGGCTACACTTTC
CDR3aa: CSVVTYQSSGENGYTF

v_gene: TRBV10-3
len: 13
d_gene: TRBD1
j_gene: TRBJ1-5
abundance: -
CDR3nt: TGTGCCTTCGGGACAGGGAGTGAACAACCCCAGCATTTT
CDR3aa: CAFGTGSEQPQHF

v_gene: TRBV6-5
len: 13
d_gene: TRBD1
j_gene: TRBJ1-2
abundance: -
CDR3nt: TGTGCCAGCATTTTAGACAGGGAGTGTGGTTACACCTTC
CDR3aa: CASILDRECGYTF

v_gene: TRBV20-1
len: 16
d_gene: -
j_gene: TRBJ2-7
abundance: many
CDR3nt: TGCAGTGCTTCCGGGACAGCCAGACTAGCGTTCTACGAGCAGTACTTC
CDR3aa: CSASGTARLAFYEQYF

v_gene: TRBV5-4
len: 13
d_gene: -
j_gene: TRBJ1-1
abundance: -
CDR3nt: TGTGCCAGCAGATTGGATTTTCGGCATGGAGCTTTCTTT
CDR3aa: CASRLDFRHGAFF

v_gene: TRBV12-3/TRBV12-4
len: 15
d_gene: -
j_gene: TRBJ1-2
abundance: -
CDR3nt: TGTGCCAGTAGTGTTTTTTCTGTCGCTAACTATGGCTACACCTTC
CDR3aa: CASSVFSVANYGYTF

v_gene: TRBV6-1
len: 14
d_gene: -
j_gene: TRBJ2-7
abundance: -
CDR3nt: TGTGCCAGCAGTGCGGGAATCTCCTCCTACGACCAGTACTTC
CDR3aa: CASSAGISSYDQYF

v_gene: TRBV12-3/TRBV12-4
len: 15
d_gene: -
j_gene: TRBJ1-6
abundance: -
CDR3nt: TGTGCCAGCAATACAGGACATCTACCAAATTCACCCCTCCACTTT
CDR3aa: CASNTGHLPNSPLHF

v_gene: TRBV14
len: 14
d_gene: -
j_gene: TRBJ2-1
abundance: -
CDR3nt: TGTGCCAGCAGGATCCAGGGCCCTTACGATGAGCAGTTGTTC
CDR3aa: CASRIQGPYDEQLF

v_gene: TRBV10-3
len: 15
d_gene: TRBD1
j_gene: TRBJ1-2
abundance: medium-sized
CDR3nt: TGTGCCATCACTAAGGAACGGGACAGCCTATATGGCTACACCTTC
CDR3aa: CAITKERDSLYGYTF

v_gene: TRBV18
len: 14
d_gene: -
j_gene: TRBJ2-5
abundance: few
CDR3nt: TGTGCCAGCTCACCGTTCGCGGGGCAGGAGACCCAGTACTTC
CDR3aa: CASSPFAGQETQYF

v_gene: TRBV12-3/TRBV12-4
len: 14
d_gene: -
j_gene: TRBJ1-5
abundance: -
CDR3nt: TGTACCAGCGCCGAGGGAGGATTCAATCAGCCCCAACATTTT
CDR3aa: CTSAEGGFNQPQHF

v_gene: TRBV11-2
len: 13
d_gene: -
j_gene: TRBJ2-3
abundance: -
CDR3nt: TGTGTCAGCAGGTTAGGCGGCACAGATACGCAGTATTTC
CDR3aa: CVSRLGGTDTQYF

v_gene: TRBV4-2
len: 15
d_gene: TRBD1
j_gene: TRBJ1-3
abundance: -
CDR3nt: TGTGCCGGCAGCCAAGATCTTGGACAGGGAAACACTTTATATTTT
CDR3aa: CAGSQDLGQGNTLYF

v_gene: TRBV6-2/TRBV6-3
len: 15
d_gene: TRBD2
j_gene: TRBJ2-1
abundance: -
CDR3nt: TGTGCCAACAGTCTGGGACTAGTCAATACCAATGAGCAGTTCTTC
CDR3aa: CANSLGLVNTNEQFF

v_gene: TRBV11-2
len: 14
d_gene: TRBD1
j_gene: TRBJ2-3
abundance: once
CDR3nt: TGTGCCAGCAGCCCCGGGACAGGGTCAAATACGCAGTATTTT
CDR3aa: CASSPGTGSNTQYF

v_gene: TRBV6-5
len: 14
d_gene: -
j_gene: TRBJ1-2
abundance: -
CDR3nt: TGTGCCAGCGGCTACTCTCCCCCCGCGGTAAGCTACACCTTC
CDR3aa: CASGYSPPAVSYTF

v_gene: TRBV29-1
len: 14
d_gene: -
j_gene: TRBJ1-4
abundance: -
CDR3nt: TGTAGCGTCCTAAGCCTACAGCACGGGGAAAAACTGTTTTTT
CDR3aa: CSVLSLQHGEKLFF

v_gene: TRBV4-2
len: 14
d_gene: -
j_gene: TRBJ1-1
abundance: many
CDR3nt: TGTGCCAGCAGCCAAGTTATTGGGGGCACTGAAGCTTTCTTT
CDR3aa: CASSQVIGGTEAFF